The entry below describes one T cell receptor beta chain. The antigen is undetermined. The sample originates from a study of cytomegalovirus exposure and HLA in healthy donors. As for the study in general: A previous analysis identified about 110 million unique TCR beta sequences derived from roughly 180 million T cells.

The PCR employed 60 Vbeta primers together with 13 Jbeta primers. Only in-frame clones appear in the TCRdb table, and some are missing; sequencing was by immunoSEQ multiplex PCR. Among about 160,000 clones listed, around 80% were seen once. This CDR3 is 12 amino acids long. The germline gives CDR1 MDHEN, CDR2 SYDVKM. V lost 3 bases, J lost 8 bases, and 11 bases lay in between. Study-level results: The authors listed 150 or so TCR beta chains as cytomegalovirus-associated. HLA alleles showed associations with some 17,000 TCR beta sequences in a later analysis, at a 0.05 false discovery rate. A few chains tied to CMV proved CMV antigen-specific in vitro.

Sequencing input: PBMCs. This TCR derives from a woman aged 40-49 years in good health and CMV-seropositive. This chain connects TRBV28 to TRBJ2-7; D gene ambiguous. The CDR3 nucleotides are TGTGCCAGCAGTTTCACTAAGAATCAGCAGTACTTC. Translating it yields CASSFTKNQQYF. The full variable domain, its missing parts supplied by reference TRBV28 and TRBJ2-7, is DVKVTQSSRYLVKRTGEKVFLECVQDMDHENMFWYRQDPGLGLRLIYFSYDVKMKEKGDIPEGYSVSREKKERFSLILESASTNQTSMYLCASSFTKNQQYFGPGTRLTVT.